Below, one TCR beta chain is given with its context. Its antigen target is currently unknown. Per-nucleotide qualities are absent, and no much larger clonotype sits a single base away. For this chain, trimming is 0 bases at the V end and 6 bases at the J end, and the number of junction bases without a gene match is 5. CDR1 and CDR2 are read off the germline V gene (reference sequence) as LNHNV and YYDKDF. The CDR3 measures 14 amino acids from cysteine to phenylalanine. Only the CDR3 portion is preserved as DNA: 42 bases, with reading frame beginning at the first base. The data stem from a study of Ad26.COV2.S vaccination and SARS-CoV-2 variants (dated by TCRdb to 2020 to 2023). Background on the whole study: Donors in the vaccine arm were drawn from COV1001, a phase I-IIa trial of Ad26.COV2.S in healthy adults that was multicentre, randomized, double-blind and placebo-controlled. Ad26.COV2.S was given intramuscularly at 5x10^10 or 1x10^11 viral particles, as a single shot or as two shots 56 days apart. The specificity and breadth of SARS-CoV-2-reactive T cell receptors after Ad26.COV2.S vaccination were assessed by TCRbeta repertoire sequencing. A total of around 32 samples were included in the TCR-sequenced set, comprising 19 Ad26.COV2.S vaccine recipients, 5 placebo recipients and 8 SARS-CoV-2 convalescent individuals. Trial participants were randomized into five groups of five: low-dose or high-dose Ad26.COV2.S given once or twice, or placebo on both occasions. Throughout the experiments and outcome assessment, investigators stayed blinded to trial group allocation. General findings and caveats noted by the study authors: Spike-specific TCR breadth was higher in Ad26.COV2.S recipients than in placebo recipients (P = 0.0014). The authors noted that total T cell responses may have been underestimated by the TCR breadth and depth analyses. After vaccination, substantial breadth of spike-specific CD8+ and CD4+ T cell responses was reported. Comparable non-spike TCR breadth was observed between vaccine and placebo recipients, consistent with only spike being contained in the vaccine. Comparing responses between vaccine doses or regimens was not something the study was powered to do.

The sample's treatment or condition label, decoded: some 19 received Ad26.COV2.S at low or high dose, single or two shots; 5 received placebo; per-sample allocation not given. For vaccine and placebo recipients, repertoires were sequenced using samples collected on day 63 after the first injection. Between 29 July and 7 August 2020, Cohort 1b enrolled around 25 adults aged 18-55 years at one site in Boston, USA. Ad26.COV2.S was a replication-incompetent adenovirus type 26 vector expressing a prefusion-stabilized SARS-CoV-2 spike protein from the original Wuhan strain. The immunoSEQ Assay was used to sequence TCRbeta CDR3 regions. After extraction, genomic DNA underwent amplification by bias-controlled multiplex PCR, followed by high-throughput sequencing. As for the original processing: To quantify the absolute abundance of every unique TCRbeta CDR3 region, sequences were collapsed and filtered. T cell fraction was estimated by normalizing TCRbeta template counts to usable DNA, which was measured by amplifying reference genes present in all nucleated cells. Repertoire TCRs were annotated as SARS-CoV-2-specific by exact matching of V gene, CDR3 amino acid sequence and J gene to a known reactive TCR set. MIRA supplied the reference SARS-CoV-2 TCR set, which was filtered for enrichment in COVID-19-positive ImmuneCODE repertoires so that public or cross-reactive TCRs were removed. Using the MIRA antigens, annotated TCRs were further analysed by specific ORF or by position within an ORF. Breadth was defined as the number of annotated unique rearrangements divided by the total number of unique productive rearrangements, and depth was defined as the summed frequency of the annotated unique rearrangements. TCR breadth was compared between groups using two-sided Wilcoxon rank-sum tests. Here the immuneACCESS table is served through TCRdb, limited to in-frame sequences with V and J called. Missing clones are a known gap in these copies; in checked studies unresolved V genes cover under half, and the rest lacks a known reason. That table gives V, J and clone size, and the DNA gave D and trimming. Within this sample are approximately 410,000 clones, with 92% of them counted one time only. The ten largest clones take up over 1.5% of the sample.

The chain is assembled from TRBV15 and TRBJ2-7; a stretch of 7 junction bases matches TRBD2. This sequence originates from a person between 18 and 60 years old who received the Ad26.COV2.S COVID-19 vaccine or a placebo. The source was peripheral blood, collected in a trial of Ad26.COV2.S vaccine versus placebo. In nucleotides, the sequence is TGTGCCACCAGCAGAGATCAAGGGAGGGGCGAGCAGTACTTC. Translated, it gives CATSRDQGRGEQYF.